This T cell receptor beta chain stems from a study of shared clonotypes between healthy human individuals. Data came from immunoSEQ multiplex PCR; TCRdb stores just in-frame clones and leaves some out. Altogether over a million clones are present, about 70% being singletons, with the ten largest covering approximately 1.5%. The table lists this clone with a few counts. Trimming stripped 0 bases from V and 4 bases from J, with 9 bases between. In germline, CDR1 is MNHNS, CDR2 SASEGT. This CDR3 comprises 15 residues. The sequence was collected from a man aged 18 to 29 in good health. The chain is built from TRBV6-1 and TRBJ2-2; TRBD2 might be the D (5 bases). Sequenced material: memory CD4+ T cells sorted from blood. Subset: CD45RA-negative fraction. CDR3 amino acids: CASSEATKTTGELFF. The CDR3, as DNA: TGTGCCAGCAGTGAAGCGACTAAGACCACCGGGGAGCTGTTTTTT.